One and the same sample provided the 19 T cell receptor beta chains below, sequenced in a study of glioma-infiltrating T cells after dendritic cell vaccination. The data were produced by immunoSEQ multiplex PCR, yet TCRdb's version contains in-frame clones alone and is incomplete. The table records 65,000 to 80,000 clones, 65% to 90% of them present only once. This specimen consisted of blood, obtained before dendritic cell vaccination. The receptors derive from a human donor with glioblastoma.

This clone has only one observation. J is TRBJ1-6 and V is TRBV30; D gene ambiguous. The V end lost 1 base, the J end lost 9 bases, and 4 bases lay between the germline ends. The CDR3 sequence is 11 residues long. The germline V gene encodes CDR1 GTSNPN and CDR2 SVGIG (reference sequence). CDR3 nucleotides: TGTGCCTGGAGTGAGAGTTCACCCCTCCACTTT. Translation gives CAWSESSPLHF.

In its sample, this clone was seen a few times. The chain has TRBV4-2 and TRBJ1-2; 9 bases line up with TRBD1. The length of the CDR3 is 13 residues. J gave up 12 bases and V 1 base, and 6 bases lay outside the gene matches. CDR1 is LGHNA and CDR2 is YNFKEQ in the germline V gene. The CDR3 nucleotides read TGTGCCAGCAGCCAAGGACCGGGACAGGGACACACCTTC. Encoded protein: CASSQGPGQGHTF.

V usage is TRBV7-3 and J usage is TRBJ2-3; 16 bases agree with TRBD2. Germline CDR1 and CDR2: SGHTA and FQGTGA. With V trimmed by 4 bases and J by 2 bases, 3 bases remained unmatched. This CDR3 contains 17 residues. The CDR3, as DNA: TGTGCCAGCAGCTCCGGGACTAGCGGGGGGGTCACAGATACGCAGTATTTT. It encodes CASSSGTSGGVTDTQYF.

CDR3 in amino acids: CASRVAGEDTQYF. DNA for the CDR3: TGTGCCAGCAGGGTAGCGGGGGAAGATACGCAGTATTTT. The rearrangement links TRBV27 to TRBJ2-3, with 9 bases fitting TRBD2. The CDR3 runs 13 residues. Losses at the gene ends were 6 bases for V and 5 bases for J; bases not matched to a gene: 3. Germline values: CDR1 MNHEY, CDR2 SMNVEV (reference sequence).

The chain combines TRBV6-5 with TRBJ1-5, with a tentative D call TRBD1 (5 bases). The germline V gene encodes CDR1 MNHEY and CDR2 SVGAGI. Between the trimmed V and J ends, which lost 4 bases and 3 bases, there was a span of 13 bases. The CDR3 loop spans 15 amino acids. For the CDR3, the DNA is TGTGCCAGCAGTTCCACCGACAGCTCCAATCAGCCCCAGCATTTT. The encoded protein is CASSSTDSSNQPQHF.

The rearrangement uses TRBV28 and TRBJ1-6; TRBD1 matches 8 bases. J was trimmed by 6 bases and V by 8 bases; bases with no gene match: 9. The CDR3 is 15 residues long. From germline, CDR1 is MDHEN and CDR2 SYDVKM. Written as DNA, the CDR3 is TGTGCCAGCCTTGGTTCGACAGGGGTTAATTCACCCCTCCACTTT. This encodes CASLGSTGVNSPLHF. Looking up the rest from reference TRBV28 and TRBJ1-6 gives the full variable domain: DVKVTQSSRYLVKRTGEKVFLECVQDMDHENMFWYRQDPGLGLRLIYFSYDVKMKEKGDIPEGYSVSREKKERFSLILESASTNQTSMYLCASLGSTGVNSPLHFGNGTRLTVT.

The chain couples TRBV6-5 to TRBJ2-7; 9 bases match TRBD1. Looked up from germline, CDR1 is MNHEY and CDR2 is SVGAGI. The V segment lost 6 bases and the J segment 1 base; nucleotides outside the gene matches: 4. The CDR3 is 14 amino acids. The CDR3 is CASRTGGNSYEQYF. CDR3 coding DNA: TGTGCCAGCAGGACAGGGGGTAATTCCTACGAGCAGTACTTC.

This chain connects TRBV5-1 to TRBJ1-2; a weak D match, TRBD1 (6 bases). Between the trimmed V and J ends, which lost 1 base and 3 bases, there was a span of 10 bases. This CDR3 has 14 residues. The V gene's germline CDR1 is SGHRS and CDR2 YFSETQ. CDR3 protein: CASSLPGVDYGYTF. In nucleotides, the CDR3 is TGCGCCAGCAGCTTGCCAGGGGTCGACTATGGCTACACCTTC.

Written as DNA, the CDR3 is TGCGCCAGCAGCTTGGACAGTCCTAACACTGAAGCTTTCTTT. As protein: CASSLDSPNTEAFF. V and J are TRBV5-1 and TRBJ1-1; D not certain. The CDR3 totals 14 residues. Germline CDR1 and CDR2: SGHRS and YFSETQ. Trimming stripped 0 bases from V and 2 bases from J, with 8 bases between.

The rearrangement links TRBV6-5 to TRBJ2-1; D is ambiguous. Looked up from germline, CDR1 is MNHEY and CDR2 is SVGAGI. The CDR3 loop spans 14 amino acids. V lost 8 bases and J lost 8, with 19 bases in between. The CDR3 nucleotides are TGTGCCAGCTCCCCTTTCGAGCGAAAGGATGAGCAGTTCTTC. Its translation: CASSPFERKDEQFF.

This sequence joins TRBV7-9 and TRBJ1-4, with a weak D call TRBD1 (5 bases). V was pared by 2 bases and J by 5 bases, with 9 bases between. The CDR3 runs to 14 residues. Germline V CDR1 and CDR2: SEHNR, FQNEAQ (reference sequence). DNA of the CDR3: TGTGCCAGCAGCTTAATGGCAGGGAATGAAAAACTGTTTTTT. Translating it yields CASSLMAGNEKLFF.

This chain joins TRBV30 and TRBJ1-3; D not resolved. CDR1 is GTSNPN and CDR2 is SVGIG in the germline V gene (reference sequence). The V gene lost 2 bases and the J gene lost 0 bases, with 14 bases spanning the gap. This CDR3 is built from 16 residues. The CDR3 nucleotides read TGTGCCTGGAGTATTCTACCACCGCGCTCTGGAAACACCATATATTTT. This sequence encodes CAWSILPPRSGNTIYF.

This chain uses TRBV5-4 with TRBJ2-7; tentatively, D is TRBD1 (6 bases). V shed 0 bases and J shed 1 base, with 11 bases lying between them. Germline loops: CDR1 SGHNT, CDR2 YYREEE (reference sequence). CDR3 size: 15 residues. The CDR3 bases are TGTGCCAGCAGCTTGGCAGGTACAGGGTCCTACGAGCAGTACTTC. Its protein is CASSLAGTGSYEQYF.

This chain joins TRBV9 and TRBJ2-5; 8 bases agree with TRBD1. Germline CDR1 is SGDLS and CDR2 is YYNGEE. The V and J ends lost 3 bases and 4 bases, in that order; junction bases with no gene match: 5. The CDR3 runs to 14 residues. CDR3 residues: CASSAQGAGETQYF. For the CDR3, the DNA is TGTGCCAGCAGCGCCCAGGGGGCGGGAGAGACCCAGTACTTC.

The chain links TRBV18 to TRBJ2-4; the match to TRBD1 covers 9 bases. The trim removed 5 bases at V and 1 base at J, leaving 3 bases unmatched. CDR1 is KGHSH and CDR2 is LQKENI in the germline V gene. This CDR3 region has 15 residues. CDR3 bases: TGTGCCAGCTCAACTGACAGGGGGGCCAAAAACATTCAGTACTTC. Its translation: CASSTDRGAKNIQYF.

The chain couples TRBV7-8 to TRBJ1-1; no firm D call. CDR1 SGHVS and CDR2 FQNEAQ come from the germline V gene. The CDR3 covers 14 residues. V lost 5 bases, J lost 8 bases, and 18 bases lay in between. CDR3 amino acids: CASSPKYGEGEAFF. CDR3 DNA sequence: TGTGCCAGCAGCCCAAAATACGGGGAAGGAGAAGCTTTCTTT.

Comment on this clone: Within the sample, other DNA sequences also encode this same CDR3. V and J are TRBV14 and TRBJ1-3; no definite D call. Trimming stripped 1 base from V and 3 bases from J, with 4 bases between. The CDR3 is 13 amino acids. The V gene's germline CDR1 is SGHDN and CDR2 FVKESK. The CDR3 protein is CASSQAVGNTIYF. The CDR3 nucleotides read TGTGCCAGCAGCCAAGCGGTTGGAAACACCATATATTTT.

CDR3 nucleotide sequence: TGTGCCATCAGTGACATAACCTGGAGCAATGAGCAGTTCTTC. It yields the protein CAISDITWSNEQFF. The rearrangement uses TRBV10-3 and TRBJ2-1, with D hard to call. V dropped 3 bases and J dropped 6 bases, with 12 bases sitting between them. CDR3 length: 14 residues. Germline V CDR1 and CDR2: ENHRY, SYGVKD.

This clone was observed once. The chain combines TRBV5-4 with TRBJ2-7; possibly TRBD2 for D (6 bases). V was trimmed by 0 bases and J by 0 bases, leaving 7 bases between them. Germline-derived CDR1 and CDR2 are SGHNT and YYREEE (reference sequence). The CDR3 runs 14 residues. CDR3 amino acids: CASSLAGGSYEQYF. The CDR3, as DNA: TGTGCCAGCAGCTTGGCCGGGGGCTCCTACGAGCAGTACTTC. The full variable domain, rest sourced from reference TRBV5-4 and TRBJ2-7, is ETGVTQSPTHLIKTRGQQVTLRCSSQSGHNTVSWYQQALGQGPQFIFQYYREEENGRGNFPPRFSGLQFPNYSSELNVNALELDDSALYLCASSLAGGSYEQYFGPGTRLTVT.